The rows below give T cell receptor beta chains drawn from one sample of a study of T cell responses to AZD1222 COVID-19 vaccine. Produced via immunoSEQ multiplex PCR; TCRdb's table is partial and in-frame only. The sample yields 150,000 or so clones, around 91% seen once. The starting material was peripheral blood, obtained on day 0 of AZD1222 vaccination. The receptors stem from an adult in good health. Both conserved end residues are part of each CDR3. A D gene is named only where the DNA matches it firmly. A clone size is listed for some rows: how often the clone was seen (once, few, many), or a class if it is expanded.

D gene: -
clone size: -
V gene: TRBV28
J gene: TRBJ1-4
CDR3 DNA: TGTGCCAGCAGTCTCATGACGGATCCTAATGAAAAACTGTTTTTT
CDR3 protein: CASSLMTDPNEKLFF

D gene: -
clone size: -
V gene: TRBV5-5
J gene: TRBJ2-1
CDR3 DNA: TGTGCCAGCAGCTGGGCGCTTAATGAGCAGTTCTTC
CDR3 protein: CASSWALNEQFF

D gene: -
clone size: -
V gene: TRBV7-4
J gene: TRBJ1-2
CDR3 DNA: TGTGCCAGCAGCTCCCCAGACCGCAATGGCTACACCTTC
CDR3 protein: CASSSPDRNGYTF

D gene: TRBD2
clone size: -
V gene: TRBV7-2
J gene: TRBJ2-3
CDR3 DNA: TGTGCCAGCAGCCCTAGCGGCATCGGGGATACGCAGTATTTT
CDR3 protein: CASSPSGIGDTQYF

D gene: -
clone size: -
V gene: TRBV7-2
J gene: TRBJ2-7
CDR3 DNA: TGTGCCAGCAGCTTATATGGGCAGCCCTCCTACGAGCAGTACTTC
CDR3 protein: CASSLYGQPSYEQYF

D gene: -
clone size: -
V gene: TRBV1
J gene: TRBJ2-3
CDR3 DNA: TGCACCAGCAGCCCATGGACTGCAGATACGCAGTATTTT
CDR3 protein: CTSSPWTADTQYF

D gene: -
clone size: -
V gene: TRBV9
J gene: TRBJ2-6
CDR3 DNA: TGTGCCAGCAGCGCTTTACTGTCTGGGGCCAACGTCCTGACTTTC
CDR3 protein: CASSALLSGANVLTF

D gene: -
clone size: -
V gene: TRBV19
J gene: TRBJ2-4
CDR3 DNA: TGTGCCAGTAGCACCCTCGTCCCGGAGGGCCCTACCAACTTGGACATTCAGTACTTC
CDR3 protein: CASSTLVPEGPTNLDIQYF

D gene: -
clone size: -
V gene: TRBV7-9
J gene: TRBJ1-3
CDR3 DNA: TGTGCCAGCAGCACGGGGCCCGGGTTGGACTCTGGAAACACCATATATTTT
CDR3 protein: CASSTGPGLDSGNTIYF

D gene: -
clone size: -
V gene: TRBV9
J gene: TRBJ2-2
CDR3 DNA: TGTGCCAGCAGCCCTCAGCCCGGGGAGCTGTTTTTT
CDR3 protein: CASSPQPGELFF

D gene: -
clone size: -
V gene: TRBV13
J gene: TRBJ2-1
CDR3 DNA: TGTGCCAGCAGCCGGGGTGCAGGTGAGCAGTTCTTC
CDR3 protein: CASSRGAGEQFF

D gene: TRBD1
clone size: -
V gene: TRBV28
J gene: TRBJ2-7
CDR3 DNA: TGTGCCAGCAGTGGACCGAGACAGGGCTACGAGCAGTACTTC
CDR3 protein: CASSGPRQGYEQYF

D gene: -
clone size: -
V gene: TRBV24-1
J gene: TRBJ2-2
CDR3 DNA: TGTGCCACCAGTGAAGGTAGGAACACCGGGGAGCTGTTTTTT
CDR3 protein: CATSEGRNTGELFF

D gene: -
clone size: -
V gene: TRBV28
J gene: TRBJ2-3
CDR3 DNA: TGTGCCAGCAGTTCGAGGTCAGATACGCAGTATTTT
CDR3 protein: CASSSRSDTQYF

D gene: -
clone size: -
V gene: TRBV2
J gene: TRBJ2-7
CDR3 DNA: TGTGCCAGCAGGGGAGCCTACGAGCAGTACTTC
CDR3 protein: CASRGAYEQYF

D gene: TRBD1
clone size: -
V gene: TRBV10-3
J gene: TRBJ1-1
CDR3 DNA: TGTGCCATCAGTGAGGCGGGACAGTTGAACACTGAAGCTTTCTTT
CDR3 protein: CAISEAGQLNTEAFF

D gene: -
clone size: -
V gene: TRBV19
J gene: TRBJ1-6
CDR3 DNA: TGTGCCAGTTCGAATAGGAATTCACCCCTCCACTTT
CDR3 protein: CASSNRNSPLHF

D gene: TRBD2
clone size: -
V gene: TRBV3-1/TRBV3-2
J gene: TRBJ2-1
CDR3 DNA: TGTGCCAGCAGCCAAGGGATACCTAGGACTAGCGGGAGACGTAATGAGCAGTTCTTC
CDR3 protein: CASSQGIPRTSGRRNEQFF

D gene: -
clone size: -
V gene: TRBV3-1/TRBV3-2
J gene: TRBJ2-7
CDR3 DNA: TGTGCCAGCAGCCAGGGATACGAGCAGTACTTC
CDR3 protein: CASSQGYEQYF

D gene: -
clone size: -
V gene: TRBV7-2
J gene: TRBJ2-1
CDR3 DNA: TGTGCCAGCAGACGATCGGGGGTGCACAATGAGCAGTTCTTC
CDR3 protein: CASRRSGVHNEQFF

D gene: TRBD1
clone size: once
V gene: TRBV10-3
J gene: TRBJ1-1
CDR3 DNA: TGTGCCATCAAGGGGACAGGGGATGAAGCTTTCTTT
CDR3 protein: CAIKGTGDEAFF

D gene: -
clone size: -
V gene: TRBV7-8
J gene: TRBJ1-2
CDR3 DNA: TGTGCCAGCAGCTTATGGACCAATACCTTGGGCTATGGCTACACCTTC
CDR3 protein: CASSLWTNTLGYGYTF

D gene: -
clone size: -
V gene: TRBV15
J gene: TRBJ2-3
CDR3 DNA: TGTGCCACCAGCAGAGATATGAGATATACTACAGATACGCAGTATTTT
CDR3 protein: CATSRDMRYTTDTQYF

D gene: -
clone size: -
V gene: TRBV6-2/TRBV6-3
J gene: TRBJ2-7
CDR3 DNA: TGTGCCAGCAGTTACGGGGCCGTTCCTTACGAGCAGTACTTC
CDR3 protein: CASSYGAVPYEQYF

D gene: TRBD1
clone size: -
V gene: TRBV4-3
J gene: TRBJ1-2
CDR3 DNA: TGCGCCAGCAGCCAGGGGAGGGACAGTACTAACTATGGCTACACCTTC
CDR3 protein: CASSQGRDSTNYGYTF

D gene: TRBD1
clone size: -
V gene: TRBV6-6
J gene: TRBJ1-6
CDR3 DNA: TGTGCCAGCAGTTCGGGACAGATAAATTCACCCCTCCACTTT
CDR3 protein: CASSSGQINSPLHF

D gene: -
clone size: -
V gene: TRBV12-3/TRBV12-4
J gene: TRBJ1-4
CDR3 DNA: TGTGCCAGCAGTTTGGGAGTTGAAAAACTGTTTTTT
CDR3 protein: CASSLGVEKLFF

D gene: -
clone size: -
V gene: TRBV29-1
J gene: TRBJ1-1
CDR3 DNA: TGCAGCGTTTCCTCGGGGGAAGGAGGAGCTTTCTTT
CDR3 protein: CSVSSGEGGAFF

D gene: -
clone size: -
V gene: TRBV5-8
J gene: TRBJ2-4
CDR3 DNA: TGTGCCAGCAGCCCTCCGGGACCCGGAAACATTCAGTACTTC
CDR3 protein: CASSPPGPGNIQYF

D gene: -
clone size: -
V gene: TRBV18
J gene: TRBJ1-1
CDR3 DNA: TGTGCCAGCTCACCACGGAGGGATTCTGTGGTGAACACTGAAGCTTTCTTT
CDR3 protein: CASSPRRDSVVNTEAFF

D gene: -
clone size: -
V gene: TRBV27
J gene: TRBJ1-2
CDR3 DNA: TGTGCCAGCAGTTTATCCCCAGGGATGTATGGCTACACCTTC
CDR3 protein: CASSLSPGMYGYTF

D gene: -
clone size: few
V gene: TRBV6-5
J gene: TRBJ2-7
CDR3 DNA: TGTGCCAGCAGTCCCCGGACAGAGAAGGCGGGCGAGCAGTACTTC
CDR3 protein: CASSPRTEKAGEQYF

D gene: TRBD1
clone size: few
V gene: TRBV4-3
J gene: TRBJ1-3
CDR3 DNA: TGCGCCAGCAGCCGCAGGACAGGGGACGGAAACACCATATATTTT
CDR3 protein: CASSRRTGDGNTIYF

D gene: -
clone size: -
V gene: TRBV4-2
J gene: TRBJ2-1
CDR3 DNA: TGTGCCAGCAGCCAAAAACCGTTAGGACAGAACTCCTACAATGAGCAGTTCTTC
CDR3 protein: CASSQKPLGQNSYNEQFF

D gene: -
clone size: -
V gene: TRBV5-1
J gene: TRBJ1-2
CDR3 DNA: TGCGCCAGCAGCTCGGGGTTGGCAACCTATGGCTACACCTTC
CDR3 protein: CASSSGLATYGYTF

D gene: -
clone size: few
V gene: TRBV6-1
J gene: TRBJ2-7
CDR3 DNA: TGTGCCAGCAGTGAGTGGGGCTCTCCTAACTACGAGCAGTACTTC
CDR3 protein: CASSEWGSPNYEQYF

D gene: -
clone size: -
V gene: TRBV5-1
J gene: TRBJ1-2
CDR3 DNA: TGCGCCAGCAGCTTGGTGAGGGCGGAAGGCTACACCTTC
CDR3 protein: CASSLVRAEGYTF

D gene: -
clone size: -
V gene: TRBV10-3
J gene: TRBJ2-7
CDR3 DNA: TGTGCCATCAGTGAGCCCAAAACCTACGAGCAGTACTTC
CDR3 protein: CAISEPKTYEQYF

D gene: -
clone size: -
V gene: TRBV10-1
J gene: TRBJ1-2
CDR3 DNA: TGCGCCCGTGGGGCCGTCAACCTCTATGGCTACACCTTC
CDR3 protein: CARGAVNLYGYTF

D gene: TRBD2
clone size: -
V gene: TRBV11-3
J gene: TRBJ2-5
CDR3 DNA: TGTGCCAGCAGCTCTGGGCTGGGAGGGAGGTACCAAGAGACCCAGTACTTC
CDR3 protein: CASSSGLGGRYQETQYF

D gene: TRBD1
clone size: once
V gene: TRBV6-2/TRBV6-3
J gene: TRBJ1-5
CDR3 DNA: TGTGCCAGCAGTTATGCAGGGGGTATCGGTCAGCCCCAGCATTTT
CDR3 protein: CASSYAGGIGQPQHF

D gene: TRBD2
clone size: -
V gene: TRBV9
J gene: TRBJ2-7
CDR3 DNA: TGTGCCAGCAGCGTGACTAGCGGGAGTGAATACGAGCAGTACTTC
CDR3 protein: CASSVTSGSEYEQYF

D gene: -
clone size: -
V gene: TRBV10-1
J gene: TRBJ2-3
CDR3 DNA: TGCGCCAGCAGTGTAATTAGCGGTTCTAGCACAGATACGCAGTATTTT
CDR3 protein: CASSVISGSSTDTQYF

D gene: TRBD1
clone size: few
V gene: TRBV27
J gene: TRBJ2-1
CDR3 DNA: TGTGCCAGCAGTATAGGGACAGGGGCTATGAATGAGCAGTTCTTC
CDR3 protein: CASSIGTGAMNEQFF